This record looks at one TCR beta chain sequence and its context. The data were taken from a study of blood T cell repertoires in COVID-19. Trimming removed 0 bases at V and 0 bases at J, with 9 bases between. Germline lookup yields CDR1 LGHNA and CDR2 YSLEER. The CDR3 length is 16 residues. Assay: immunoSEQ multiplex PCR; the TCRdb copy retains only in-frame clones and omits some. The table records around 99,000 clones, approximately 79% of them present only once. The TCR originated in a woman of 80 years or more with active or convalescent COVID-19. The chain employs TRBV4-3 and TRBJ2-1; D unclear. The source material was peripheral blood. The CDR3 sequence: CASSQENSPSYNEQFF. The CDR3 coding sequence is TGCGCCAGCAGCCAAGAGAACTCCCCCTCCTACAATGAGCAGTTCTTC.